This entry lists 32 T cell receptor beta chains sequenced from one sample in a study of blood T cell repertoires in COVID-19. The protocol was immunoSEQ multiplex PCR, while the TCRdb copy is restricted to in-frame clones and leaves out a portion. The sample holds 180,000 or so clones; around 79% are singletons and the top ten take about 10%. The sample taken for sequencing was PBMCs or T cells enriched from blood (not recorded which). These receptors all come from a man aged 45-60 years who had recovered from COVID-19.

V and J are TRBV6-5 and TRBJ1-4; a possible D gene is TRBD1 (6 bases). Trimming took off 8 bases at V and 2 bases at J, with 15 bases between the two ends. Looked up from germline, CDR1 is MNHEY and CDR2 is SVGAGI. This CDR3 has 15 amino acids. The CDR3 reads CASGAQGLTNEKLFF. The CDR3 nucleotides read TGTGCCAGCGGGGCTCAGGGGTTGACTAATGAAAAACTGTTTTTT.

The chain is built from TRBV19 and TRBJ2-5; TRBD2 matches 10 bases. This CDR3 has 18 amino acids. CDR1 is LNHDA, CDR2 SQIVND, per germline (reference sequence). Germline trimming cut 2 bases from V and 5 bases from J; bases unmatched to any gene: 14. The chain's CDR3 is CASSISSGAGGPWETQYF. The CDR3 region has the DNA TGTGCCAGTAGTATAAGTTCTGGAGCGGGGGGGCCTTGGGAGACCCAGTACTTC.

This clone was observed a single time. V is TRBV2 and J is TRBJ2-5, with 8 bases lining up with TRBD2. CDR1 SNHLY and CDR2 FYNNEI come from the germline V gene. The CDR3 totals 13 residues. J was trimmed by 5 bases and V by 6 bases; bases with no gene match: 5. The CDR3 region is CASSGGALETQYF. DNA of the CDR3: TGTGCCAGCAGCGGGGGGGCCTTGGAGACCCAGTACTTC.

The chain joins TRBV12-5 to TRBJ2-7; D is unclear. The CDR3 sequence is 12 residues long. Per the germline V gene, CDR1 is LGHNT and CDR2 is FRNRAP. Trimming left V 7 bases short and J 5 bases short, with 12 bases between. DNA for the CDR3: TGTGCTAGTGCTTCGTTTGGAGACGAGCAGTACTTC. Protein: CASASFGDEQYF. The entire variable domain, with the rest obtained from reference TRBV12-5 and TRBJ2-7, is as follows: DARVTQTPRHKVTEMGQEVTMRCQPILGHNTVFWYRQTMMQGLELLAYFRNRAPLDDSGMPKDRFSAEMPDATLATLKIQPSEPRDSAVYFCASASFGDEQYFGPGTRLTVT.

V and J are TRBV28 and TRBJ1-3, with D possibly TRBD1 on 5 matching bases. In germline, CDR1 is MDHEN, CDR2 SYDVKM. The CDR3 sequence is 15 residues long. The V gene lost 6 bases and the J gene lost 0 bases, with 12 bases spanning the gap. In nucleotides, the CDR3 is TGTGCCAGCAGCCGCCGGGGGGACTCTGGAAACACCATATATTTT. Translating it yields CASSRRGDSGNTIYF. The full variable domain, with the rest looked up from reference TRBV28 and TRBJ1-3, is DVKVTQSSRYLVKRTGEKVFLECVQDMDHENMFWYRQDPGLGLRLIYFSYDVKMKEKGDIPEGYSVSREKKERFSLILESASTNQTSMYLCASSRRGDSGNTIYFGEGSWLTVV.

The CDR3, as DNA: TGTGCCAGCAGCACTGCCGGGACCTACGAGCAGTACTTC. Protein: CASSTAGTYEQYF. This chain connects TRBV11-2 to TRBJ2-7; D possibly corresponds to TRBD2 (5 bases). This CDR3 is 13 amino acids long. Germline values: CDR1 SGHAT, CDR2 FQNNGV. Trimming left V 5 bases short and J 2 bases short, with 10 bases between.

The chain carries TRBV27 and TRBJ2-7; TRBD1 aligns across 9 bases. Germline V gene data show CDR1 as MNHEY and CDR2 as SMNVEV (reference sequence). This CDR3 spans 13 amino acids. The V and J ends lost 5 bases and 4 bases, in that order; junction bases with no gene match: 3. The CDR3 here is CASSDRGIYEQYF. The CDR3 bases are TGTGCCAGCAGTGACAGGGGGATATACGAGCAGTACTTC.

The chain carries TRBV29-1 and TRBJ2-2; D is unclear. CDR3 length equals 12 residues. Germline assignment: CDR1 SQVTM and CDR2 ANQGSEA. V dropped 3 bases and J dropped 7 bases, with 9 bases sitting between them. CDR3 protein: CSVEAAGGELFF. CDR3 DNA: TGCAGCGTTGAGGCCGCTGGCGGGGAGCTGTTTTTT.

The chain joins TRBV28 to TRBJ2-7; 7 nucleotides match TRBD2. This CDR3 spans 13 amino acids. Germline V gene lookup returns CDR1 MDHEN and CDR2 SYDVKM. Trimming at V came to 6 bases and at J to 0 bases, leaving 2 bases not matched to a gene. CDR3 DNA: TGTGCCAGCAGGTCTAGCGGCTCCTACGAGCAGTACTTC. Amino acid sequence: CASRSSGSYEQYF.

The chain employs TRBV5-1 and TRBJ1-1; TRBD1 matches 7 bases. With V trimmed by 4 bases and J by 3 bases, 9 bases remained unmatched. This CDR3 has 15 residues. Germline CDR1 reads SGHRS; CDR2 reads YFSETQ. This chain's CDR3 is CASSAPTGKDTEAFF. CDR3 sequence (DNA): TGCGCCAGCAGCGCCCCGACAGGGAAGGACACTGAAGCTTTCTTT.

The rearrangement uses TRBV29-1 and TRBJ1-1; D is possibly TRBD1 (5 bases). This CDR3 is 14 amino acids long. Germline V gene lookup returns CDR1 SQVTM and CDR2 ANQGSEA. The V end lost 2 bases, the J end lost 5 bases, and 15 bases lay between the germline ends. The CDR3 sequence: CSVEYGWGGTEAFF. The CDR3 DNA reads TGCAGCGTTGAATACGGCTGGGGGGGTACTGAAGCTTTCTTT.

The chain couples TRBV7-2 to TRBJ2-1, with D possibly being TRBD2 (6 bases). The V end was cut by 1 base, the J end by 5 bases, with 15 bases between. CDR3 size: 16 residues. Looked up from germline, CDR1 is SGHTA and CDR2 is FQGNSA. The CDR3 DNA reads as TGTGCCAGCAGCTTAGGGTCACGGGAGTTCAACAATGAGCAGTTCTTC. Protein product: CASSLGSREFNNEQFF.

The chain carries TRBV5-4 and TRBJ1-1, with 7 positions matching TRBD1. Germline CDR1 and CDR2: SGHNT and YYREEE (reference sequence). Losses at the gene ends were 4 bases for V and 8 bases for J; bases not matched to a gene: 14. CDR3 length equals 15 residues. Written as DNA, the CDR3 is TGTGCCAGCAGCCCACCCACAGGGGAGTTGAGGGAAGCTTTCTTT. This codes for CASSPPTGELREAFF.

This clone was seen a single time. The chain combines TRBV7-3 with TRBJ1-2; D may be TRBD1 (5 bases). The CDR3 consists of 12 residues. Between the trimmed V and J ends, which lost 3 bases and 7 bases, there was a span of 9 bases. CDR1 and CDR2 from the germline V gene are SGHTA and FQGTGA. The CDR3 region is CASSLKGFGYTF. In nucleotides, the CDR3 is TGTGCCAGCAGCTTGAAGGGGTTTGGCTACACCTTC. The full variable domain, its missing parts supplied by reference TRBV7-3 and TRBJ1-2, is GAGVSQTPSNKVTEKGKYVELRCDPISGHTALYWYRQSLGQGPEFLIYFQGTGAADDSGLPNDRFFAVRPEGSVSTLKIQRTERGDSAVYLCASSLKGFGYTFGSGTRLTVV.

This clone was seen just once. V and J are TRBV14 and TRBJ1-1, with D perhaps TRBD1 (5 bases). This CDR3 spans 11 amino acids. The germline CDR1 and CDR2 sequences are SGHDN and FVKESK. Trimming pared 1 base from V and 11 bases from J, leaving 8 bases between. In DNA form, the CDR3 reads TGTGCCAGCAGCCAAGGCAGGGCGGCTTTCTTT. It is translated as CASSQGRAAFF.

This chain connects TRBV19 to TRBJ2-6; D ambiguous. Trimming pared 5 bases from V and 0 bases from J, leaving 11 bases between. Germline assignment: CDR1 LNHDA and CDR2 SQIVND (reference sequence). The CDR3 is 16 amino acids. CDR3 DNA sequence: TGTGCCAGTAGTCAGGTGGGCGTCTCTGGGGCCAACGTCCTGACTTTC. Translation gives CASSQVGVSGANVLTF.

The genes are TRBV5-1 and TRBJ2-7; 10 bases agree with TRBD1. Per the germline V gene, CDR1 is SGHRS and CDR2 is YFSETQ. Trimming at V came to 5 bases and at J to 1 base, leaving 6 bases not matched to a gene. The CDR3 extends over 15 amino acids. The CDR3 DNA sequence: TGCGCCAGCAGTGGCCCGGGACAGGGGTCCTACGAGCAGTACTTC. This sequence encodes CASSGPGQGSYEQYF.

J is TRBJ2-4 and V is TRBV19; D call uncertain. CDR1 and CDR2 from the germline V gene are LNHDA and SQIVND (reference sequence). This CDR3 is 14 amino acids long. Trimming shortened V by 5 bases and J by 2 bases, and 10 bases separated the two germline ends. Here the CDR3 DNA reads TGTGCCAGTAGTTCAGGTTTTTCCAAAAACATTCAGTACTTC. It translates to CASSSGFSKNIQYF.

This chain's CDR3 is CASSYGTGGMNTEAFF. CDR3 coding DNA: TGTGCCAGCAGCTACGGGACAGGGGGCATGAACACTGAAGCTTTCTTT. The chain has TRBV7-6 and TRBJ1-1, with 12 bases matching TRBD1. The ends lost 4 bases at V and 0 bases at J; junction bases unmatched: 3. Germline CDR1 reads SGHVS; CDR2 reads FNYEAQ. The CDR3 has 16 residues.

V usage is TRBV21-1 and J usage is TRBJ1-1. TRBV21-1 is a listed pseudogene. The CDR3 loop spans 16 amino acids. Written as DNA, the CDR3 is TGTGCCAGCATAAACCTTCTGAGGGTTGGGAACACTGAAGCTTTCTTT. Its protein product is CASINLLRVGNTEAFF.

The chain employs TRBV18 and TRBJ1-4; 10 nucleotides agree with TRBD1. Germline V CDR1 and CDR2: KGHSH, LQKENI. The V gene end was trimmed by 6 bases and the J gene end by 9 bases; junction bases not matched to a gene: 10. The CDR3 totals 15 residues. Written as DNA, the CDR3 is TGTGCCAGCTCTCCCACCGGGACAGGGGATCAAAAACTGTTTTTT. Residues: CASSPTGTGDQKLFF.

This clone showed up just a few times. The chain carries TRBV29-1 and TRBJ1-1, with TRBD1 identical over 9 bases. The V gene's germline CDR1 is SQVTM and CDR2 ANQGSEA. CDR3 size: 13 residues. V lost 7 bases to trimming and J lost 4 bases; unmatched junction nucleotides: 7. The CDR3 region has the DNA TGCAGCGGAAGATACAGGGGGCCCACTGAAGCTTTCTTT. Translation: CSGRYRGPTEAFF.

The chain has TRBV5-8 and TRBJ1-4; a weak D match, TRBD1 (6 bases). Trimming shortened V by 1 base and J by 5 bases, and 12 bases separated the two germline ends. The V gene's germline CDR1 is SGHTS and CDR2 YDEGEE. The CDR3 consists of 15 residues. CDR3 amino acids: CASSLWHRVNEKLFF. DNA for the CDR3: TGTGCCAGCAGCTTGTGGCACAGGGTCAATGAAAAACTGTTTTTT.

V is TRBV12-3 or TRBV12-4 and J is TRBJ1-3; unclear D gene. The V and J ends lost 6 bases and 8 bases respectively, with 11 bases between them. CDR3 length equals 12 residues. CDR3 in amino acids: CASSLRVHTIYF. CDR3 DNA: TGTGCCAGCAGCTTGAGAGTACACACCATATATTTT.

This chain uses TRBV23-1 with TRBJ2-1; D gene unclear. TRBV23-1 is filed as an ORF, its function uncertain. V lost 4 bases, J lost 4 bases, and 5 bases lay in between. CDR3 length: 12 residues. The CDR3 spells CASSREYNEQFF. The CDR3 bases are TGCGCCAGCAGTCGTGAGTACAATGAGCAGTTCTTC.

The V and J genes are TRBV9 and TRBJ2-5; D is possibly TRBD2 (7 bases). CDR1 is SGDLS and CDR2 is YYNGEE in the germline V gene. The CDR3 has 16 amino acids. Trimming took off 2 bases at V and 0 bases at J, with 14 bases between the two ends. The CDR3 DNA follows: TGTGCCAGCAGCGTGGGGGGGCAGAGCAACCAAGAGACCCAGTACTTC. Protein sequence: CASSVGGQSNQETQYF.

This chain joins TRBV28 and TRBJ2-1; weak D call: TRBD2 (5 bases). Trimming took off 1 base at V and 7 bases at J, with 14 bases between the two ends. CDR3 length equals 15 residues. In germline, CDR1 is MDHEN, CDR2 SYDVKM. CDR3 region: CASSLSSPLGNEQFF. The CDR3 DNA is TGTGCCAGCAGTTTATCTAGCCCCCTTGGGAATGAGCAGTTCTTC.

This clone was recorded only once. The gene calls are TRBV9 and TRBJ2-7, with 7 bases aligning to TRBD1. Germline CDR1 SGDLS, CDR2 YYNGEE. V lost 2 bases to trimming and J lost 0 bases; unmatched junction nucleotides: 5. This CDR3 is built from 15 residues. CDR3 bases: TGTGCCAGCAGCGTTGGGGACAGCTACTCCTACGAGCAGTACTTC. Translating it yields CASSVGDSYSYEQYF.

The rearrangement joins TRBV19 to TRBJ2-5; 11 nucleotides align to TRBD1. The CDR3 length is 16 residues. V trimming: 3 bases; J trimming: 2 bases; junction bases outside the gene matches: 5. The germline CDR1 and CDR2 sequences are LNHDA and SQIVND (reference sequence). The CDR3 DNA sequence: TGTGCCAGTAGTATCGGACAGGGGGCTCGGCAAGAGACCCAGTACTTC. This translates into CASSIGQGARQETQYF.

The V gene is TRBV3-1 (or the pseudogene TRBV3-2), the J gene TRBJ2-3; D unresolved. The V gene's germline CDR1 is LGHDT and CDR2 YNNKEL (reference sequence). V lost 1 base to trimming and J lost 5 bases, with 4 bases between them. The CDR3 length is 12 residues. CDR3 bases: TGTGCCAGCAGCCAAGCTGTAGATACGCAGTATTTT. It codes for CASSQAVDTQYF.

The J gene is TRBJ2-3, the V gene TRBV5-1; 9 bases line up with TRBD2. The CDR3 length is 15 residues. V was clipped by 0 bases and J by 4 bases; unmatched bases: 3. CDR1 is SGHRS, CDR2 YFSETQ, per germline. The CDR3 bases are TGCGCCAGCAGCTTGGATCTAGCGGGGTCAGATACGCAGTATTTT. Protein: CASSLDLAGSDTQYF. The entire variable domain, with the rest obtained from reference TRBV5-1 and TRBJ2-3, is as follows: KAGVTQTPRYLIKTRGQQVTLSCSPISGHRSVSWYQQTPGQGLQFLFEYFSETQRNKGNFPGRFSGRQFSNSRSEMNVSTLELGDSALYLCASSLDLAGSDTQYFGPGTRLTVL.

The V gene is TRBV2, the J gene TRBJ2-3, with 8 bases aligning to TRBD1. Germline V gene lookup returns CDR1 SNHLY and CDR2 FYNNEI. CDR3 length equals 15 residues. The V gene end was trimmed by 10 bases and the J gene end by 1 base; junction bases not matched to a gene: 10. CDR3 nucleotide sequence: TGTGCCACTAACCGGGACAGGAGTCGCACAGATACGCAGTATTTT. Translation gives CATNRDRSRTDTQYF.